This is a list of T cell receptor beta chains from one sample in a study of blood T cell repertoires in COVID-19. TCRdb keeps only in-frame clones here, not all; method: immunoSEQ multiplex PCR. The repertoire has a few hundred thousand clones, 80% to 90% of them found once; the top ten carry 1%. Sequencing was done on a sample of peripheral blood. The receptors originated from a man aged 50-59 years with active or convalescent COVID-19. Each CDR3 is given with its conserved first and last residue. The D gene is left open where the match is weak. Not every row has a clone size; where given, it reads once, few, many or a size class.

TGTGCCACCCGGAGGTGGGAAGAGACCCAGTACTTC,CATRRWEETQYF,NA,NA,TRBV24-1,TRBJ2-5
TGTGCCAGCAGTTACCGTGACAGGGGGCTTTTTAGTGAAGCTTTCTTT,CASSYRDRGLFSEAFF,NA,TRBD1,TRBV6-2/TRBV6-3,TRBJ1-1
TGCGCCAGCAGCTTGGAAGCCAGGGGTCTTTCACCCCTCCACTTT,CASSLEARGLSPLHF,NA,NA,TRBV5-1,TRBJ1-6
TGTGCCAGCTCACCTGGGGACAGGGAAGGTTCCTATGGCTACACCTTC,CASSPGDREGSYGYTF,NA,TRBD1,TRBV18,TRBJ1-2
TGTGCCAGCAGTCCCACTTACAGGGGTGAGGAGCAGTACTTC,CASSPTYRGEEQYF,few,TRBD1,TRBV6-5,TRBJ2-7
TGCGCCAGCAGCTTGGCCCCTGCAGGCCCAAACACTGAAGCTTTCTTT,CASSLAPAGPNTEAFF,NA,NA,TRBV5-1,TRBJ1-1
TGTGCCAGCCAGACAGGGATCAATGAAGCTTTCTTT,CASQTGINEAFF,NA,TRBD1,TRBV28,TRBJ1-1
TGTGCCAGCAGTTCGTTTAGGGGTGAAGCTTTCTTT,CASSSFRGEAFF,NA,NA,TRBV12-3/TRBV12-4,TRBJ1-1
TGTGCCAGCAGCCAAGCCCTAGCGGGATACGGGAATGAGCAGTTCTTC,CASSQALAGYGNEQFF,once,TRBD2,TRBV4-2,TRBJ2-1
TGTGCCAGCAGCCAATCCCGGGGAGACAGGGGTCATGGCTACACCTTC,CASSQSRGDRGHGYTF,NA,TRBD1,TRBV4-2,TRBJ1-2
TGTGCCACCAGTGATTTGCAGCGGGTAAGCTCCTACAATGAGCAGTTCTTC,CATSDLQRVSSYNEQFF,once,NA,TRBV24-1,TRBJ2-1
TGTGCCAGCAGCTTGGCCAACTGGCTAGCGGGGGGAAATGAGCAGTTCTTC,CASSLANWLAGGNEQFF,once,TRBD2,TRBV5-4,TRBJ2-1
TGTGCCAGCAGCCAAGACAACAGGGAGCAGTTCTTC,CASSQDNREQFF,NA,NA,TRBV3-1/TRBV3-2,TRBJ2-1
TGTGCCAGCAGCTTGACAGCGGGGGCTCAGGGGTCAGATACGCAGTATTTT,CASSLTAGAQGSDTQYF,NA,TRBD2,TRBV7-2,TRBJ2-3
TGTGCCAGCAGTCGACAGGGGGCGGGTGAAAAACTGTTTTTT,CASSRQGAGEKLFF,once,TRBD1,TRBV6-5,TRBJ1-4
TGTGCCAGCTCACCACGATCGGGGGGGACTCAAAATGAGCAGTTCTTC,CASSPRSGGTQNEQFF,NA,TRBD2,TRBV18,TRBJ2-1
TGTGCCAGCAGCGTTGTGCCTAGCGGGGCAACCGGGGAGCTGTTTTTT,CASSVVPSGATGELFF,few,TRBD2,TRBV9,TRBJ2-2
TGTGCCAGCAGCCAATCCTTGAGCTCTGGAAACACCATATATTTT,CASSQSLSSGNTIYF,once,NA,TRBV3-1/TRBV3-2,TRBJ1-3